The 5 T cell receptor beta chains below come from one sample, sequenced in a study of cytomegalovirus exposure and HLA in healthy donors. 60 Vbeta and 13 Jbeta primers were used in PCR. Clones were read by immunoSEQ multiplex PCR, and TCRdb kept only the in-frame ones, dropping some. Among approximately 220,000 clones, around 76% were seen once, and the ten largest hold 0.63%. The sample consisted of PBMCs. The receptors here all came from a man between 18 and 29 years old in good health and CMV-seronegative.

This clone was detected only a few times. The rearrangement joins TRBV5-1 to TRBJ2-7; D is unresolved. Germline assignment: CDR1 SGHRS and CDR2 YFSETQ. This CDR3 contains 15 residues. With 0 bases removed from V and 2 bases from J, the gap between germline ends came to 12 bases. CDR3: CASSLEAGYPYEQYF. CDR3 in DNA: TGCGCCAGCAGCTTGGAGGCAGGATACCCCTACGAGCAGTACTTC.

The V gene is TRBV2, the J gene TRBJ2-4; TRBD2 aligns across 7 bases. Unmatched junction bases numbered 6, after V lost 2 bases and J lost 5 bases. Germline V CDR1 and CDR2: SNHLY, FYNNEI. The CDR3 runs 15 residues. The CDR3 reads CASSESSGPQNIQYF. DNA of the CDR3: TGTGCCAGCAGTGAAAGTAGCGGGCCACAAAACATTCAGTACTTC.

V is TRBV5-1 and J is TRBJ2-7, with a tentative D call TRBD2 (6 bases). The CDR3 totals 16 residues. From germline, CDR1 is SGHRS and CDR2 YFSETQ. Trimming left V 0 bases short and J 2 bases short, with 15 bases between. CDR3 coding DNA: TGCGCCAGCAGCTTGGGCCTAGGGACTGACACCTACGAGCAGTACTTC. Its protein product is CASSLGLGTDTYEQYF.

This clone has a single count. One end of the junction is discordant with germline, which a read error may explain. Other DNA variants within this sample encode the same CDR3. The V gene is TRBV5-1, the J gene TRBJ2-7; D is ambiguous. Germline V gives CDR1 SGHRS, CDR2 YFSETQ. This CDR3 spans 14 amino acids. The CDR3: CASSSDAQRYEQYF. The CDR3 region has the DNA TGCGCTAGCAGCTCCGACGCCCAGAGGTACGAGCAGTACTTC.

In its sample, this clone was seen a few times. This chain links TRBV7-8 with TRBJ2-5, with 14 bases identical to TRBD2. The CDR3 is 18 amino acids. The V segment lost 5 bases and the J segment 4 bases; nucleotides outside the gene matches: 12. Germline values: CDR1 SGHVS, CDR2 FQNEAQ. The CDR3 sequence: CASSPGLAGGRSAETQYF. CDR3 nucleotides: TGTGCCAGCAGCCCTGGACTAGCGGGAGGCCGGAGCGCAGAGACCCAGTACTTC.